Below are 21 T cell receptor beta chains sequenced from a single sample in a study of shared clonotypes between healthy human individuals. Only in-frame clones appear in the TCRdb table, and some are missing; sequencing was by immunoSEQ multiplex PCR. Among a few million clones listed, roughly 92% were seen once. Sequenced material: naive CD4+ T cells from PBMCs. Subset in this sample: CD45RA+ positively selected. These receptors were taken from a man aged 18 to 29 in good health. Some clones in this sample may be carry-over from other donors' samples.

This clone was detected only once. The CDR3 reads CASSLGSGSVTDTQYF. The CDR3 DNA follows: TGCGCCAGCAGCTTGGGGAGCGGGAGCGTCACAGATACGCAGTATTTT. The gene calls are TRBV5-1 and TRBJ2-3; 8 bases map to TRBD2. CDR3 length: 16 amino acids. Trimming cost V 0 bases and J 2 bases; bases outside gene matches: 5. Germline CDR1 is SGHRS and CDR2 is YFSETQ.

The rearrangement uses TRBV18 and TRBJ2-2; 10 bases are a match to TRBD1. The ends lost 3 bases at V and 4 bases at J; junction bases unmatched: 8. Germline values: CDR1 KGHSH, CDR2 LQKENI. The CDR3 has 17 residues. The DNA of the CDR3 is TGTGCCAGCTCACCGCCCGGGACAGGGGCCGTCACCGGGGAGCTGTTTTTT. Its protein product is CASSPPGTGAVTGELFF.

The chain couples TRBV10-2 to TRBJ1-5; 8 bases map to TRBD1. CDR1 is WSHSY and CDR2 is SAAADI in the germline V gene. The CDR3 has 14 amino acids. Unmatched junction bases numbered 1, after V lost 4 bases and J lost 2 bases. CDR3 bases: TGCGCCAGCAGTGTGACAGGGGGCAATCAGCCCCAGCATTTT. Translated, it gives CASSVTGGNQPQHF.

The CDR3, as DNA: TGTGCCAGCAGTTTACCAGGGGACCTAACAACTAATGAAAAACTGTTTTTT. Protein sequence: CASSLPGDLTTNEKLFF. The rearrangement uses TRBV28 and TRBJ1-4; TRBD1 is a possible D gene (6 bases). The CDR3 runs 17 residues. Trimming stripped 2 bases from V and 0 bases from J, with 13 bases between. The germline V gene has CDR1 MDHEN and CDR2 SYDVKM.

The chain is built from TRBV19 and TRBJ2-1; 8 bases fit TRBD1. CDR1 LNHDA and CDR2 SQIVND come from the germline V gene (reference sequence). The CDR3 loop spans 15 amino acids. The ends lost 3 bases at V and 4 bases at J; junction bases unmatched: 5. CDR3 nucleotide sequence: TGTGCCAGTAGTATGCCGGGACAGGCTTACAATGAGCAGTTCTTC. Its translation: CASSMPGQAYNEQFF.

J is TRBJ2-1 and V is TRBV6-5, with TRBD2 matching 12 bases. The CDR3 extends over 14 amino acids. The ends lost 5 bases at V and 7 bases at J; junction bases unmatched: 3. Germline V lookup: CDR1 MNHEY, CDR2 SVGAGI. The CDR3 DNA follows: TGTGCCAGCAGTCCTAGCGGGAGGGAGAATGAGCAGTTCTTC. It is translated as CASSPSGRENEQFF.

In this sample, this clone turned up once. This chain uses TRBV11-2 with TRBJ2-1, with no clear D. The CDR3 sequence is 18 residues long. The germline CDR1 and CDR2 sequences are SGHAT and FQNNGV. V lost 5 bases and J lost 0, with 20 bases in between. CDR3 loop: CASSPFGLSLNSYNEQFF. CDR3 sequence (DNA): TGTGCCAGCAGCCCGTTTGGGCTATCCTTGAACTCCTACAATGAGCAGTTCTTC. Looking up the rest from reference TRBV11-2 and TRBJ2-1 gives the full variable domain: EAGVAQSPRYKIIEKRQSVAFWCNPISGHATLYWYQQILGQGPKLLIQFQNNGVVDDSQLPKDRFSAERLKGVDSTLKIQPAKLEDSAVYLCASSPFGLSLNSYNEQFFGPGTRLTVL.

In DNA, the CDR3 is TGTGCCAGCAAAGGACAGATATTTAGCAATCAGCCCCAGCATTTT. Translating gives CASKGQIFSNQPQHF. The chain recombines TRBV5-8 with TRBJ1-5, with D maybe TRBD1 (6 bases). This CDR3 comprises 15 residues. The germline CDR1 and CDR2 sequences are SGHTS and YDEGEE. Trimming pared 6 bases from V and 0 bases from J, leaving 13 bases between.

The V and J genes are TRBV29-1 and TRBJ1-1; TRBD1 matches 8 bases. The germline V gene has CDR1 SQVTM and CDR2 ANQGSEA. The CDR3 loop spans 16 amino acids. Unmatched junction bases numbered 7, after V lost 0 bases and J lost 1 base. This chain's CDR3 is CSVEDTGGVRNTEAFF. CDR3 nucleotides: TGCAGCGTTGAAGACACAGGGGGGGTTAGGAACACTGAAGCTTTCTTT.

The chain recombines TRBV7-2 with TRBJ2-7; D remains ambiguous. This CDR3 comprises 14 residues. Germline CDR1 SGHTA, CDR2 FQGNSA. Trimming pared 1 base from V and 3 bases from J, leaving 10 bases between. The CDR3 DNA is TGTGCCAGCAGCTTAGACTCTACAGTCTACGAGCAGTACTTC. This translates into CASSLDSTVYEQYF.

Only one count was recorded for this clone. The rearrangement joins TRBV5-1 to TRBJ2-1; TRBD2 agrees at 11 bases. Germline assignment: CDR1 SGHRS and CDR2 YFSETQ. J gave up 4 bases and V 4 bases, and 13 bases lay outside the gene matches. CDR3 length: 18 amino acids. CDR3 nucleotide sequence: TGCGCCAGCAGCCCGGGACTAGCGGTGACCCTACAGTACAATGAGCAGTTCTTC. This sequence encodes CASSPGLAVTLQYNEQFF.

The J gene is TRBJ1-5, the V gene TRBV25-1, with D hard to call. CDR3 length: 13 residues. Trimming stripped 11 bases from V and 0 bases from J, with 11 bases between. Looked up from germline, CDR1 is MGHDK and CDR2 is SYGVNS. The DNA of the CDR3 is TGTGCCGGAGCAGTCCATAGCAATCAGCCCCAGCATTTT. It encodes CAGAVHSNQPQHF.

The CDR3 region is CASSYQRRIDEQYF. For the CDR3, the DNA is TGTGCCAGCAGTTACCAACGCCGAATCGACGAGCAGTACTTC. V usage is TRBV6-6 and J usage is TRBJ2-7; no definite D call. Trimming removed 2 bases at V and 5 bases at J, with 13 bases between. CDR1 MNHNY and CDR2 SVGAGI come from the germline V gene (reference sequence). This CDR3 contains 14 residues.

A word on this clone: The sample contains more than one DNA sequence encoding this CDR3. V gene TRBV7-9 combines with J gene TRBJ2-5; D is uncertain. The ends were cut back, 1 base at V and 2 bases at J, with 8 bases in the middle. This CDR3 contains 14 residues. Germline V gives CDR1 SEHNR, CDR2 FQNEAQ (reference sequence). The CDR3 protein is CASSLVSTQETQYF. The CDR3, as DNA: TGTGCCAGCAGCTTAGTCTCGACACAAGAGACCCAGTACTTC.

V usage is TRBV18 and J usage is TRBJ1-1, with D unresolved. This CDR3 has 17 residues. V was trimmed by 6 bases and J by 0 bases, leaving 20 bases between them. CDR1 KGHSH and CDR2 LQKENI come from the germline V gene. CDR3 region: CASSLLGGSFMNTEAFF. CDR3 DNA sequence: TGTGCCAGCTCCCTCTTGGGAGGGAGTTTTATGAACACTGAAGCTTTCTTT.

The CDR3 region is CASSVGGGGDHQPQHF. In DNA, the CDR3 is TGTGCCAGCAGCGTAGGGGGAGGAGGGGACCATCAGCCCCAGCATTTT. The rearrangement joins TRBV9 to TRBJ1-5, with D possibly matching TRBD1 (5 bases). CDR3 length equals 16 residues. CDR1 and CDR2 from the germline V gene are SGDLS and YYNGEE. Trimming removed 0 bases at V and 5 bases at J, with 15 bases between.

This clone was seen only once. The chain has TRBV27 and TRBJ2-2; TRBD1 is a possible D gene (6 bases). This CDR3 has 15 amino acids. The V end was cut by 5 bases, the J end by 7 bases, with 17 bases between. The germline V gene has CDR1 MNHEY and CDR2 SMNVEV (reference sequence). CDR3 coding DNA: TGTGCCAGCAGTCCGAACAGGGTAGGAGGCGGGGAGCTGTTTTTT. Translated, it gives CASSPNRVGGGELFF.

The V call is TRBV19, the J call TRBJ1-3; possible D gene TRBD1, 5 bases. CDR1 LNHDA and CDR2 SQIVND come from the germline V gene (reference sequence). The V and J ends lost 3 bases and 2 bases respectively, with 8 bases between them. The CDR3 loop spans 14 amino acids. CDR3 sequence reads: CASSMRTPGNTIYF. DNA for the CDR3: TGTGCCAGTAGTATGAGGACACCTGGAAACACCATATATTTT.

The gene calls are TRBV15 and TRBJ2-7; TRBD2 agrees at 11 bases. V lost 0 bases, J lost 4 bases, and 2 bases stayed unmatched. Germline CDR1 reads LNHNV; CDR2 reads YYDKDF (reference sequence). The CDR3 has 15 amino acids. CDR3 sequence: CATSRDSGRGYEQYF. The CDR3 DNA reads TGTGCCACCAGCAGAGATAGCGGGAGGGGTTACGAGCAGTACTTC.

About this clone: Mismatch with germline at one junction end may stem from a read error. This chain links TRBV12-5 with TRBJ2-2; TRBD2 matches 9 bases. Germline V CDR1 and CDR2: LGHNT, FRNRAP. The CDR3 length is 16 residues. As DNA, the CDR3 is TGTACTAGTGGTGTCGGACTAGCGCCCAACACCGGGGAGCTGTTTTTT. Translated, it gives CTSGVGLAPNTGELFF.

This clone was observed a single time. CDR3 DNA sequence: TGTGCCAGCAGCCCCGTGCAAGGGGTCTACGAGCAGTACTTC. Protein sequence: CASSPVQGVYEQYF. The chain joins TRBV16 to TRBJ2-7, with D tentatively TRBD1 (5 bases). This CDR3 is built from 14 residues. Trimming stripped 4 bases from V and 3 bases from J, with 13 bases between. Germline values: CDR1 KGHSY, CDR2 FQNENV.